A single sample gave rise to the 19 T cell receptor beta chains below, sequenced in a study of CD8 T cells in ankylosing spondylitis. TCRdb reprocessed the 5' RACE reads with MiXCR, giving one entry per CDR3 protein. The repertoire has about 130,000 distinct CDR3 sequences, 12% to 15% of them found once; the top ten carry around 3%. The sequencing sample was made of blood, either unsorted or a sorted T cell fraction (not recorded which). The receptors stem from a female donor with ankylosing spondylitis or in good health (not recorded which).

This clonotype was seen a handful of times. The J gene is TRBJ2-5, the V gene TRBV7-9; no firm D call. Germline-derived CDR1 and CDR2 are SEHNR and FQNEAQ (reference sequence). The V end lost 6 bases, the J end lost 5 bases, and 16 bases lay between the germline ends. The CDR3 is 14 residues long. The CDR3 is CASRPPVGPETQYF. DNA of the CDR3: TGTGCCAGCAGACCCCCTGTAGGGCCGGAGACCCAGTACTTC.

This clonotype was recorded a few times. The genes are TRBV20-1 and TRBJ2-1; the match to TRBD2 covers 8 bases. This CDR3 has 13 residues. The junction had 8 bases not matched to a gene; V was cut back by 5 bases and J by 8 bases. Looked up from germline, CDR1 is DFQATT and CDR2 is SNEGSKA (reference sequence). The CDR3 region has the DNA TGCAGTGCTTGGGTAGCGGGACTACATGAGCAGTTCTTC. It yields the protein CSAWVAGLHEQFF.

This clonotype was recorded a few times. This chain connects TRBV5-1 to TRBJ2-1; 8 bases match TRBD2. Germline-derived CDR1 and CDR2 are SGHRS and YFSETQ. Trimming cost V 0 bases and J 6 bases; bases outside gene matches: 14. The CDR3 is 18 amino acids. This CDR3 reads CASSLVGGAGGGGNEQFF. CDR3 nucleotide sequence: TGCGCCAGCAGCTTGGTAGGCGGCGCGGGAGGAGGGGGCAATGAGCAGTTCTTC. Variable domain in full (rest from reference TRBV5-1 and TRBJ2-1): KAGVTQTPRYLIKTRGQQVTLSCSPISGHRSVSWYQQTPGQGLQFLFEYFSETQRNKGNFPGRFSGRQFSNSRSEMNVSTLELGDSALYLCASSLVGGAGGGGNEQFFGPGTRLTVL.

This clonotype was seen many times. V is TRBV5-1 and J is TRBJ1-2; 7 nucleotides match TRBD1. In germline, CDR1 is SGHRS, CDR2 YFSETQ. With V trimmed by 4 bases and J by 7 bases, 4 bases remained unmatched. The CDR3 covers 12 residues. The CDR3, as DNA: TGCGCCAGCAGCCGGGACAGATCTGGCTACACCTTC. Amino acids: CASSRDRSGYTF. The variable domain in full, with the rest retrieved from reference TRBV5-1 and TRBJ1-2, is KAGVTQTPRYLIKTRGQQVTLSCSPISGHRSVSWYQQTPGQGLQFLFEYFSETQRNKGNFPGRFSGRQFSNSRSEMNVSTLELGDSALYLCASSRDRSGYTFGSGTRLTVV.

Points on this clonotype: A read error is possible here, since a much larger clone lies one base away. The rearrangement joins TRBV5-1 to TRBJ2-3, with TRBD2 identical over 7 bases. This CDR3 spans 16 amino acids. Germline assignment: CDR1 SGHRS and CDR2 YFSETQ. CDR3 amino acids: CASSSEGTGGRDAQYF. The CDR3 DNA reads as TGCGCCAGCAGCTCGGAGGGAACGGGGGGTCGAGATGCGCAGTATTTT. The variable domain in full, completed from reference TRBV5-1 and TRBJ2-3, reads KAGVTQTPRYLIKTRGQQVTLSCSPISGHRSVSWYQQTPGQGLQFLFEYFSETQRNKGNFPGRFSGRQFSNSRSEMNVSTLELGDSALYLCASSSEGTGGRDAQYFGPGTRLTVL.

This clonotype was detected a few times. The chain uses TRBV7-2 and TRBJ1-2, with TRBD1 matching 8 bases. With 3 bases clipped from V and 6 bases from J, the junction kept 6 bases outside the gene matches. Germline lookup yields CDR1 SGHTA and CDR2 FQGNSA. This CDR3 has 14 residues. The CDR3: CASSFRTGYNGYTF. In DNA form, the CDR3 reads TGTGCCAGCAGCTTCCGGACAGGGTATAATGGCTACACCTTC.

The chain uses TRBV29-1 and TRBJ2-3; 8 nucleotides match TRBD2. The CDR3 has 14 amino acids. The V segment lost 7 bases and the J segment 2 bases; nucleotides outside the gene matches: 8. The germline V gene has CDR1 SQVTM and CDR2 ANQGSEA. CDR3 DNA: TGCAGCGCCAGTACTAGCGGTAACACAGATACGCAGTATTTT. Residues: CSASTSGNTDTQYF.

The rearrangement uses TRBV28 and TRBJ1-2; D gene uncertain. This CDR3 is built from 13 residues. Trimming left V 2 bases short and J 5 bases short, with 9 bases between. Germline values: CDR1 MDHEN, CDR2 SYDVKM. The CDR3 reads CASSLDLEYGYTF. The CDR3 DNA reads TGTGCCAGCAGTTTAGATCTCGAATATGGCTACACCTTC.

For this clonotype: A read error may be the cause here, since a much bigger clone is one base away. This chain joins TRBV20-1 and TRBJ2-3; 8 bases are shared with TRBD2. This CDR3 is built from 13 residues. Per germline, CDR1 DFQATT and CDR2 SNEGSKA (reference sequence). The CDR3 spells CSAWSGSADTRYF. In DNA, the CDR3 is TGCAGTGCCTGGAGCGGGAGTGCAGATACGCGGTATTTT.

This clonotype was counted many times. CDR3 DNA sequence: TGCGCCAGTTCCTCCGGGACAGCATCCTACGAGCAGTACTTC. Its protein product is CASSSGTASYEQYF. The rearrangement links TRBV5-1 to TRBJ2-7; 7 nucleotides agree with TRBD1. Per germline, CDR1 SGHRS and CDR2 YFSETQ. The CDR3 length is 14 residues. The V segment lost 8 bases and the J segment 1 base; nucleotides outside the gene matches: 9.

This clonotype was counted at least ten times. The chain combines TRBV12-3 or TRBV12-4 with TRBJ2-1; D not certain. The CDR3 consists of 14 residues. Between the trimmed V and J ends, which lost 7 bases and 0 bases, there was a span of 10 bases. The CDR3 DNA is TGTGCCAGCATCCGCACGGGCTCCTACAATGAGCAGTTCTTC. It yields the protein CASIRTGSYNEQFF.

This clonotype was seen ten or more times. This chain connects TRBV29-1 to TRBJ1-2; tentatively, D is TRBD1 (5 bases). V lost 7 bases and J 6 bases, leaving 18 bases between the germline ends. The CDR3 is 13 amino acids. Germline CDR1 is SQVTM and CDR2 is ANQGSEA. The CDR3 coding sequence is TGCAGCGCAAGAGCGGGCCGGGGGGATGGCTACACCTTC. The encoded protein is CSARAGRGDGYTF. Variable domain in full (rest from reference TRBV29-1 and TRBJ1-2): SAVISQKPSRDICQRGTSLTIQCQVDSQVTMMFWYRQQPGQSLTLIATANQGSEATYESGFVIDKFPISRPNLTFSTLTVSNMSPEDSSIYLCSARAGRGDGYTFGSGTRLTVV.

This chain joins TRBV24-1 and TRBJ1-1; D is possibly TRBD1 (5 bases). The CDR3 is 19 residues long. Germline CDR1 reads KGHDR; CDR2 reads SFDVKD. V lost 3 bases and J lost 0, with 22 bases in between. CDR3 region: CATSDARKGSLILNTEAFF. In DNA form, the CDR3 reads TGTGCCACCAGTGATGCCCGAAAGGGGTCACTAATACTGAACACTGAAGCTTTCTTT.

V usage is TRBV20-1 and J usage is TRBJ2-7, with D possibly matching TRBD1 (7 bases). Germline V gives CDR1 DFQATT, CDR2 SNEGSKA (reference sequence). The CDR3 totals 16 residues. V was cut by 3 bases and J by 1 base, with 19 bases left in between. The CDR3 region has the DNA TGCAGTGCTAGCGCCAGGGGGGCGGGGCCTTCCTACGAGCAGTACTTC. This sequence encodes CSASARGAGPSYEQYF.

The CDR3 bases are TGTGCCAGCAGCCCTCAGGGGGCAAAAAACACTGAAGCTTTCTTT. Translated, it gives CASSPQGAKNTEAFF. This chain connects TRBV5-5 to TRBJ1-1; 8 nucleotides agree with TRBD1. Germline CDR1 reads SGHKS; CDR2 reads YYEKEE (reference sequence). Trimming cost V 4 bases and J 2 bases; bases outside gene matches: 7. CDR3 length equals 15 residues.

This clonotype was observed many times. The chain couples TRBV24-1 to TRBJ2-7; D remains ambiguous. This CDR3 region has 15 residues. Germline lookup yields CDR1 KGHDR and CDR2 SFDVKD. Trimming cost V 0 bases and J 2 bases, with 10 bases left between them. The CDR3 DNA follows: TGTGCCACCAGTGATTTGTTCGGGTCTACCTACGAGCAGTACTTC. It encodes CATSDLFGSTYEQYF.

This clonotype has a handful of counts. This chain uses TRBV18 with TRBJ1-6, with D maybe TRBD1 (6 bases). CDR1 KGHSH and CDR2 LQKENI come from the germline V gene. CDR3 size: 17 residues. V lost 4 bases to trimming and J lost 0 bases, with 13 bases between them. CDR3 DNA sequence: TGTGCCAGCTCACAAACCACAGGGAGCTCCTATAATTCACCCCTCCACTTT. This gives the protein CASSQTTGSSYNSPLHF.

CDR3 DNA: TGTGCCAGCAGCTTAGAAGGTCTAGCGGCAGGCTACGAGCAGTACTTC. As protein: CASSLEGLAAGYEQYF. The rearrangement links TRBV7-9 to TRBJ2-7; 7 bases align to TRBD2. This CDR3 is built from 16 residues. V lost 1 base and J lost 3; bases outside the gene matches: 9. From germline, CDR1 is SEHNR and CDR2 FQNEAQ (reference sequence). The whole variable domain, filled in from reference TRBV7-9 and TRBJ2-7, reads DTGVSQNPRHKITKRGQNVTFRCDPISEHNRLYWYRQTLGQGPEFLTYFQNEAQLEKSRLLSDRFSAERPKGSFSTLEIQRTEQGDSAMYLCASSLEGLAAGYEQYFGPGTRLTVT.

This clonotype was counted only a few times. This chain joins TRBV5-1 and TRBJ2-3; 11 positions agree with TRBD2. The trim removed 0 bases at V and 1 base at J, leaving 4 bases unmatched. The germline V gene has CDR1 SGHRS and CDR2 YFSETQ. There are 17 residues in the CDR3. CDR3 sequence: CASSLGALAGGTDTQYF. In DNA, the CDR3 is TGCGCCAGCAGCTTGGGCGCACTAGCGGGGGGCACAGATACGCAGTATTTT. Based on the CDR3 plus reference TRBV5-1 and TRBJ2-3, the full variable domain is KAGVTQTPRYLIKTRGQQVTLSCSPISGHRSVSWYQQTPGQGLQFLFEYFSETQRNKGNFPGRFSGRQFSNSRSEMNVSTLELGDSALYLCASSLGALAGGTDTQYFGPGTRLTVL.